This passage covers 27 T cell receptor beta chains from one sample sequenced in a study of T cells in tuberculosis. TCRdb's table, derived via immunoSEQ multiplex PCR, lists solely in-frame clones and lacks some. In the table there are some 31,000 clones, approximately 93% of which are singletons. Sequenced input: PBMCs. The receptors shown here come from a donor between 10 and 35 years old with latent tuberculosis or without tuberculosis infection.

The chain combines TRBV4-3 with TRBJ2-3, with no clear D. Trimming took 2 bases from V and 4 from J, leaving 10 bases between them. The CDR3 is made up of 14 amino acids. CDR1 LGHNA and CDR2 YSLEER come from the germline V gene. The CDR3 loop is CASSQLPAADTQYF. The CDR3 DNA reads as TGCGCCAGCAGCCAACTGCCGGCGGCAGATACGCAGTATTTT.

This CDR3 is CASSLVIGVTGEQYF. The CDR3 DNA reads TGTGCCAGCAGCTTAGTAATAGGGGTCACGGGCGAGCAGTACTTC. This sequence joins TRBV7-9 and TRBJ2-7; tentative D call: TRBD1 (5 bases). Trimming removed 1 base from V and 6 bases from J, with 16 bases in between. Per the germline V gene, CDR1 is SEHNR and CDR2 is FQNEAQ (reference sequence). CDR3 length: 15 residues.

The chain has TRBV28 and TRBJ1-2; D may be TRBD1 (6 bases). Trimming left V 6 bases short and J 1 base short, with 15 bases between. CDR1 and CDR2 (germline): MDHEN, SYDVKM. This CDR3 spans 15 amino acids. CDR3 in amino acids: CASRTAGARNYGYTF. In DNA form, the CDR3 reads TGTGCCAGCAGAACAGCGGGGGCGCGTAACTATGGCTACACCTTC.

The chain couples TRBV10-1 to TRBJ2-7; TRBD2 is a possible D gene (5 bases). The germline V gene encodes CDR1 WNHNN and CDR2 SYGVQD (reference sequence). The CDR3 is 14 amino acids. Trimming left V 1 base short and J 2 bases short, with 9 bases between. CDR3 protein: CASSEWERAYEQYF. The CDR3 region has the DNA TGCGCCAGCAGTGAGTGGGAGCGAGCCTACGAGCAGTACTTC.

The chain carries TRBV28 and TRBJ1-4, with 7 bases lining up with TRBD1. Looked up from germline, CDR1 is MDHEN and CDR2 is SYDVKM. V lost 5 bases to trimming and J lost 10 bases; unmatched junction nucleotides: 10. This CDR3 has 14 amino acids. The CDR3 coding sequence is TGTGCCAGCAGTCTAGACAGGGCGGTTAGAAAACTGTTTTTT. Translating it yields CASSLDRAVRKLFF.

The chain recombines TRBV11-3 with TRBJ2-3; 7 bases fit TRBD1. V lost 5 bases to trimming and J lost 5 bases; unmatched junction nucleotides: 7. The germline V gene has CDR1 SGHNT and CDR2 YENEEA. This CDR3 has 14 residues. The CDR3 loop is CASSSRDRGDTQYF. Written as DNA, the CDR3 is TGTGCCAGCAGCAGCCGGGACAGAGGAGATACGCAGTATTTT.

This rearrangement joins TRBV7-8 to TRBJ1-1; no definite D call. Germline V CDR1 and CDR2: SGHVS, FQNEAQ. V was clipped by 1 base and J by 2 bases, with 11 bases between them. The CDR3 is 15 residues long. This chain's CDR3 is CASSLGFGVNTEAFF. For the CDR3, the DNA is TGTGCCAGCAGCTTAGGGTTCGGGGTAAACACTGAAGCTTTCTTT. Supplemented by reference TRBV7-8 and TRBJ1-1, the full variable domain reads GAGVSQSPRYKVAKRGQDVALRCDPISGHVSLFWYQQALGQGPEFLTYFQNEAQLDKSGLPSDRFFAERPEGSVSTLKIQRTQQEDSAVYLCASSLGFGVNTEAFFGQGTRLTVV.

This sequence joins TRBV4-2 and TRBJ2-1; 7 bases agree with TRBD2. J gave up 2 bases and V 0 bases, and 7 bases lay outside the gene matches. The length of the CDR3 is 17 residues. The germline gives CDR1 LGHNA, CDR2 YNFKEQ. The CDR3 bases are TGTGCCAGCAGCCAAGATGGGGCTAGCGGCCCCTACAATGAGCAGTTCTTC. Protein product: CASSQDGASGPYNEQFF.

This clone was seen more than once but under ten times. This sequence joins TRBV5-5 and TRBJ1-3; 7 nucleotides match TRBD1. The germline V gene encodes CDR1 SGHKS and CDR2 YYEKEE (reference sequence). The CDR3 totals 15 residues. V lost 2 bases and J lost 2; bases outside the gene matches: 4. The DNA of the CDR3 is TGTGCCAGCAGCTTTATCACAGGGGCTGGAAACACCATATATTTT. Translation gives CASSFITGAGNTIYF.

The CDR3 here is CASSPGGSGANVLTF. CDR3 coding DNA: TGTGCCAGCAGCCCCGGCGGGTCTGGGGCCAACGTCCTGACTTTC. The rearrangement links TRBV7-3 to TRBJ2-6; D may be TRBD2 (5 bases). Trimming pared 5 bases from V and 1 base from J, leaving 9 bases between. The CDR3 is 15 amino acids. Germline CDR1 reads SGHTA; CDR2 reads FQGTGA.

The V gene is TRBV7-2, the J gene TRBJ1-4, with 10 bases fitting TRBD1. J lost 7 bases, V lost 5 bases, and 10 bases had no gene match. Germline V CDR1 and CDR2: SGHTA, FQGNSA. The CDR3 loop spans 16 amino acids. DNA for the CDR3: TGTGCCAGCAGCCCATACCCGGGACAGGGGTTTGAAAAACTGTTTTTT. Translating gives CASSPYPGQGFEKLFF.

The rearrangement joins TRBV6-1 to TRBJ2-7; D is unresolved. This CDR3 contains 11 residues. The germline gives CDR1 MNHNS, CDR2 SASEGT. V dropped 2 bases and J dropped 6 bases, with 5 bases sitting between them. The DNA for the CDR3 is TGTGCCAGCAGTGAACTAAGCGAGCAGTACTTC. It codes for CASSELSEQYF.

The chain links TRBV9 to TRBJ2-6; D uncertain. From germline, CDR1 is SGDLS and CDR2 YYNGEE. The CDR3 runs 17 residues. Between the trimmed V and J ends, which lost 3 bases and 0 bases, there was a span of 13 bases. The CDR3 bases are TGTGCCAGCAGCGCCCCAGTTGGCGGCTCTGGGGCCAACGTCCTGACTTTC. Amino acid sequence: CASSAPVGGSGANVLTF.

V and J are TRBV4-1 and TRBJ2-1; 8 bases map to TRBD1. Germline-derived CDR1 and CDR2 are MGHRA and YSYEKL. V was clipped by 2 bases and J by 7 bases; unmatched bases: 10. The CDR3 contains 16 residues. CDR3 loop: CASSQWRQGRFNEQFF. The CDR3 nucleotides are TGCGCCAGCAGCCAATGGAGACAGGGGAGATTTAATGAGCAGTTCTTC.

CDR3 in DNA: TGTGCCAGCAGTTGGGGGGTCTTGACCAGCTTCCTGCGGCAGTACTTC. This encodes CASSWGVLTSFLRQYF. The chain combines TRBV28 with TRBJ2-7, with TRBD2 as a possible D gene (6 bases). CDR3 length: 16 amino acids. Germline CDR1 reads MDHEN; CDR2 reads SYDVKM. Trimming stripped 4 bases from V and 9 bases from J, with 25 bases between.

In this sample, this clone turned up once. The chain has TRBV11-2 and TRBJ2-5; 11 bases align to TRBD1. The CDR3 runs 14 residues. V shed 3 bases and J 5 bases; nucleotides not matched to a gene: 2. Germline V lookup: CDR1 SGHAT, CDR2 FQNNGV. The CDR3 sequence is CASSLGQGVETQYF. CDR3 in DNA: TGTGCCAGCAGCTTGGGACAGGGGGTGGAGACCCAGTACTTC.

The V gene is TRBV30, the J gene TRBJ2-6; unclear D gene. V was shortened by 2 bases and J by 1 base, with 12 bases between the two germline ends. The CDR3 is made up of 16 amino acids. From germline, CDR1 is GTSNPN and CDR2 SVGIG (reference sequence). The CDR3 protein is CAWSPTAFSGANVLTF. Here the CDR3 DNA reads TGTGCCTGGAGTCCAACAGCATTTTCTGGGGCCAACGTCCTGACTTTC. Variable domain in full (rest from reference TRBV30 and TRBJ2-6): SQTIHQWPATLVQPVGSPLSLECTVEGTSNPNLYWYRQAAGRGLQLLFYSVGIGQISSEVPQNLSASRPQDRQFILSSKKLLLSDSGFYLCAWSPTAFSGANVLTFGAGSRLTVL.

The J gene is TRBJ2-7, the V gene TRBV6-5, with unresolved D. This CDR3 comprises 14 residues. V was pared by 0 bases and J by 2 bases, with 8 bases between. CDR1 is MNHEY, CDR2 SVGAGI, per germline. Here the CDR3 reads CASSYSAGTYEQYF. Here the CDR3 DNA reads TGTGCCAGCAGTTACTCCGCAGGAACCTACGAGCAGTACTTC.

The CDR3 region is CASSRGQNYGYTF. CDR3 nucleotides: TGTGCCAGCAGCCGGGGACAGAACTATGGCTACACCTTC. The chain is built from TRBV2 and TRBJ1-2, with 7 positions matching TRBD1. The CDR3 is made up of 13 amino acids. Looked up from germline, CDR1 is SNHLY and CDR2 is FYNNEI. V was clipped by 6 bases and J by 2 bases; unmatched bases: 3.

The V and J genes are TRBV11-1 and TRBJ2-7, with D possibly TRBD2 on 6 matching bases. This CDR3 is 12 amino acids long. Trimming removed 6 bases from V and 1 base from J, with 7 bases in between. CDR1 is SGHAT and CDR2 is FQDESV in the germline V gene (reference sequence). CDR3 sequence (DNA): TGTGCCAGCAGTGGAGGGTCCTACGAGCAGTACTTC. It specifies CASSGGSYEQYF.

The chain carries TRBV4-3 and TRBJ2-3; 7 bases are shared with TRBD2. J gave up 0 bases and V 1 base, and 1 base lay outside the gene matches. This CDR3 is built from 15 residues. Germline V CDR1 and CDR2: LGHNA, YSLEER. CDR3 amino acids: CASSQGSGSTDTQYF. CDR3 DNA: TGCGCCAGCAGCCAAGGTAGCGGGAGCACAGATACGCAGTATTTT.

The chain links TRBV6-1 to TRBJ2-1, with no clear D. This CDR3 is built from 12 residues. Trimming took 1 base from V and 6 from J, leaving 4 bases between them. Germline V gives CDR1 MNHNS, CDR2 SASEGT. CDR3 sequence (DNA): TGTGCCAGCAGTGAAGGAGGCAATGAGCAGTTCTTC. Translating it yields CASSEGGNEQFF.

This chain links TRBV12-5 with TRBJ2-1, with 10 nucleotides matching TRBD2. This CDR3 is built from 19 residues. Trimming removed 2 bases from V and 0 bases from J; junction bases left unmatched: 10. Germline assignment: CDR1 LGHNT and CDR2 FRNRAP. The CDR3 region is CASGLWTSGRESSYNEQFF. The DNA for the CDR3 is TGTGCTAGTGGTTTGTGGACTAGCGGAAGGGAAAGCTCCTACAATGAGCAGTTCTTC.

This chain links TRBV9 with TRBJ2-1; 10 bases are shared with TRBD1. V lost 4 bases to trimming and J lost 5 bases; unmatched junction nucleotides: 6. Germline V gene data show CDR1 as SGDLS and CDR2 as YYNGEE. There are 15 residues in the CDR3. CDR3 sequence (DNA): TGTGCCAGCAGCCCGTCCGGGACAGGGGACAATGAGCAGTTCTTC. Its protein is CASSPSGTGDNEQFF.

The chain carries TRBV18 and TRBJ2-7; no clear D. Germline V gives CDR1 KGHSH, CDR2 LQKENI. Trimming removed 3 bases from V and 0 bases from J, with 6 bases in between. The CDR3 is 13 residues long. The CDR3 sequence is CASSPGLSYEQYF. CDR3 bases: TGTGCCAGCTCACCGGGCCTCTCCTACGAGCAGTACTTC.

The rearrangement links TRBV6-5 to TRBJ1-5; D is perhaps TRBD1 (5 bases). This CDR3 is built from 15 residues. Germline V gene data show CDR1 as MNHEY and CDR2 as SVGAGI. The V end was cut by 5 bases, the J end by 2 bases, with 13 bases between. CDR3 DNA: TGTGCCAGCAGTCTTTTCAGGGAGGGCAATCAGCCCCAGCATTTT. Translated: CASSLFREGNQPQHF.

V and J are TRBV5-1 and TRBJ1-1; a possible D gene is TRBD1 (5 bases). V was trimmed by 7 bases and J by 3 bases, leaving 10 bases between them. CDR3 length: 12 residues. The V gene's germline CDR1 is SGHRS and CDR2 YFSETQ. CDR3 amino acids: CASSRVDTEAFF. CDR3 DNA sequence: TGCGCCAGCTCCAGGGTTGACACTGAAGCTTTCTTT.